This TCR beta chain was captured by sequencing in a study of blood T cells in healthy people across ages. In this sample, this clonotype turned up a few times. As yet, its antigen is unknown. Combining a sample-barcoded 5' primer with a J-beta primer mix, a second PCR ran for roughly 7 to 11 cycles. TCRdb ran MiXCR on the 5' RACE reads and lists one entry per CDR3 protein. The sample lists roughly 720,000 distinct CDR3 sequences, about 53% occurring once. General study results and limits: When set beside aged donors, long-lived donors presented more naive CD4+ cells and higher diversity. Donor CMV status was unknown, possibly confounding expanded clonotype changes. Estimates based on one million T cells were treated as lower bounds.

V shed 4 bases and J shed 1 base, with 11 bases lying between them. The germline V gene has CDR1 SGHRS and CDR2 YFSETQ. The CDR3 consists of 14 residues. The study isolated at least 6.5 million PBMCs from each sample. Material: blood. This TCR was sampled from a man older than 75 in good health. The chain couples TRBV5-1 to TRBJ2-5; D is unclear. The CDR3 nucleotides read TGCGCCAGCAGCCCGGGTGGCTTCCAAGAGACCCAGTACTTC. This encodes CASSPGGFQETQYF. Supplemented by reference TRBV5-1 and TRBJ2-5, the full variable domain reads KAGVTQTPRYLIKTRGQQVTLSCSPISGHRSVSWYQQTPGQGLQFLFEYFSETQRNKGNFPGRFSGRQFSNSRSEMNVSTLELGDSALYLCASSPGGFQETQYFGPGTRLLVL.